This is a list of T cell receptor beta chains from one sample in a study of immune evolution from preneoplasia to lung adenocarcinoma. Assay: immunoSEQ multiplex PCR; the TCRdb copy retains only in-frame clones and omits some. The sample consists of roughly 9,900 clones, more than 70% of them appearing once. Specimen: FFPE minimally invasive lung adenocarcinoma tissue. The receptor set was obtained from a person aged 70 to 85 with lung adenocarcinoma. Some clones in this sample may be carry-over from other donors' samples. Both conserved end residues are part of each CDR3. D genes are given only for firm matches. Clone size, where shown, is once, few, many, or a class for clones that have expanded.

CDR3aa | CDR3nt | abundance | j_gene | v_gene | d_gene
CAWIRDNTEAFF | TGTGCCTGGATCCGGGACAACACTGAAGCTTTCTTT | few | TRBJ1-1 | TRBV30 | NA
CASSLGTMNTEAFF | TGTGCCAGCAGCTTAGGCACCATGAACACTGAAGCTTTCTTT | NA | TRBJ1-1 | TRBV11-3 | NA
CATSRVWAAGELFF | TGTGCCACCAGCAGAGTATGGGCCGCCGGGGAGCTGTTTTTT | NA | TRBJ2-2 | TRBV15 | NA
CASRKGVNNEQFF | TGTGCCAGTCGCAAGGGGGTGAACAATGAGCAGTTCTTC | NA | TRBJ2-1 | TRBV11-3 | NA
CASSGQGGSTGELFF | TGTGCCAGCAGCGGACAGGGCGGGAGCACCGGGGAGCTGTTTTTT | few | TRBJ2-2 | TRBV7-9 | NA
CASSLRTSGTDNEQFF | TGTGCCAGCAGCTTAAGGACTAGCGGGACCGACAATGAGCAGTTCTTC | few | TRBJ2-1 | TRBV9 | TRBD2
CASSLLARTDTQYF | TGTGCCAGCAGTTTACTAGCGAGGACAGATACGCAGTATTTT | NA | TRBJ2-3 | TRBV6-1 | TRBD2
CASSVTGDQPQHF | TGTGCCAGCAGCGTAACAGGGGATCAGCCCCAGCATTTT | NA | TRBJ1-5 | TRBV9 | TRBD1
CAWSYNRGGTDTQYF | TGTGCCTGGAGTTACAACAGGGGGGGGACAGATACGCAGTATTTT | NA | TRBJ2-3 | TRBV30 | NA
CASSGTGGMGYTF | TGTGCCAGCAGTGGGACAGGGGGGATGGGCTACACCTTC | NA | TRBJ1-2 | TRBV6-1 | TRBD1
CASSLSADGYGYTF | TGCGCCAGCAGCCTCTCGGCAGACGGCTATGGCTACACCTTC | once | TRBJ1-2 | TRBV5-1 | NA
CAWSPGFEAGYTF | TGTGCCTGGAGCCCAGGTTTCGAAGCTGGCTACACCTTC | NA | TRBJ1-2 | TRBV30 | NA
CASSLGGYEQYF | TGTGCCAGCTCGTTGGGGGGCTACGAGCAGTACTTC | NA | TRBJ2-7 | TRBV6-6 | NA
CASRTGMNTEAFF | TGTGCCAGCAGAACAGGGATGAACACTGAAGCTTTCTTT | NA | TRBJ1-1 | TRBV2 | NA
CASSYGQQTEAFF | TGTGCCAGCAGTTATGGACAGCAAACTGAAGCTTTCTTT | NA | TRBJ1-1 | TRBV11-2 | NA
CAWRGGTGYEKLFF | TGTGCCTGGAGAGGGGGGACAGGGTATGAAAAACTGTTTTTT | NA | TRBJ1-4 | TRBV30 | TRBD1
CASSLSGRQETQYF | TGTGCCAGCAGCTTGAGTGGGAGACAAGAGACCCAGTACTTC | NA | TRBJ2-5 | TRBV7-3 | NA
CASSPGTVSSYEQYF | TGTGCCAGCAGCCCCGGGACAGTGAGCTCCTACGAGCAGTACTTC | NA | TRBJ2-7 | TRBV7-9 | TRBD1
CASSLGGLANTGELFF | TGTGCCAGCAGCCTAGGGGGACTAGCGAACACCGGGGAGCTGTTTTTT | NA | TRBJ2-2 | TRBV5-4 | TRBD2
CASSERTGRTNEKLFF | TGTGCCAGCAGTGAAAGAACAGGCAGGACTAATGAAAAACTGTTTTTT | NA | TRBJ1-4 | TRBV2 | NA
CASSYSGTAGNTIYF | TGTGCCAGCAGTTACTCCGGGACAGCCGGAAACACCATATATTTT | NA | TRBJ1-3 | TRBV6-5 | TRBD1
CASSLTGTSGRETQYF | TGTGCCAGCAGTTTAACCGGGACTAGCGGGAGAGAGACCCAGTACTTC | NA | TRBJ2-5 | TRBV27 | TRBD2
CASRGQATGANVLTF | TGTGCCAGCAGGGGACAGGCGACCGGGGCCAACGTCCTGACCTTC | NA | TRBJ2-6 | TRBV28 | TRBD1
CAIGSGYEQYF | TGTGCCATAGGGTCGGGCTACGAGCAGTACTTC | few | TRBJ2-7 | TRBV10-3 | NA
CASSPTGAIGYTF | TGTGCCAGCAGTCCGACGGGGGCGATCGGCTACACCTTC | NA | TRBJ1-2 | TRBV28 | NA
CASRLAGGTDTQYF | TGTGCCAGCCGCCTAGCGGGGGGCACAGATACGCAGTATTTT | NA | TRBJ2-3 | TRBV6-1 | TRBD2
CASSWTGSGGYTF | TGTGCCAGCAGCTGGACAGGGTCGGGGGGCTACACCTTC | NA | TRBJ1-2 | TRBV11-3 | TRBD1
CASSLGIHQPQHF | TGCGCCAGCAGCTTGGGGATCCATCAGCCCCAGCATTTT | NA | TRBJ1-5 | TRBV5-1 | NA
CATSSRINTGELFF | TGTGCCACCAGCAGTAGGATAAATACCGGGGAGCTGTTTTTT | once | TRBJ2-2 | TRBV15 | NA
CASRGRGSSSYEQYF | TGTGCCAGCAGGGGAAGGGGGTCTAGCTCCTACGAGCAGTACTTC | few | TRBJ2-7 | TRBV4-2 | NA
CASSGGRALISPLHF | TGTGCCAGCAGTGGAGGACGTGCTTTAATTTCACCCCTCCACTTT | NA | TRBJ1-6 | TRBV2 | NA
CASSLAWGVANTEAFF | TGTGCCAGCAGCTTGGCCTGGGGAGTGGCCAACACTGAAGCTTTCTTT | few | TRBJ1-1 | TRBV5-5 | NA
CASGDGVSASTDTQYF | TGCGCCAGCGGCGATGGCGTTAGCGCTAGTACAGATACGCAGTATTTT | NA | TRBJ2-3 | TRBV5-1 | NA
CASSPQTVWNEQFF | TGTGCCAGCTCACCACAGACAGTCTGGAATGAGCAGTTCTTC | NA | TRBJ2-1 | TRBV18 | NA
CASSLAQGATYEQYF | TGTGCCAGCAGCTTAGCGCAGGGGGCTACCTACGAGCAGTACTTC | NA | TRBJ2-7 | TRBV7-2 | TRBD1
CASSSVRGRRNEQFF | TGTGCCAGCAGTTCTGTCCGGGGGCGCAGGAATGAGCAGTTCTTC | NA | TRBJ2-1 | TRBV27 | NA
CASSLAGASSYEQYF | TGTGCCAGCAGCTTAGCGGGGGCCAGCTCCTACGAGCAGTACTTC | NA | TRBJ2-7 | TRBV7-9 | NA
CASRRGAYGYTF | TGTGCCAGCAGGCGGGGCGCATATGGCTACACCTTC | NA | TRBJ1-2 | TRBV28 | NA
CASSQDSGEYGYTF | TGCGCCAGCAGCCAAGACTCGGGGGAGTATGGCTACACCTTC | NA | TRBJ1-2 | TRBV4-1 | NA
CASSAASGNTEAFF | TGTGCCAGCAGCGCTGCCTCGGGGAACACTGAAGCTTTCTTT | NA | TRBJ1-1 | TRBV9 | NA
CASSARTALSTDTQYF | TGTGCCAGCAGTGCTCGGACGGCCCTCAGCACAGATACGCAGTATTTT | NA | TRBJ2-3 | TRBV27 | NA
CANSLGAREDPYEQYF | TGTGCCAACAGCTTGGGAGCGCGGGAGGATCCCTACGAGCAGTACTTC | NA | TRBJ2-7 | TRBV5-8 | TRBD2
CASSFSGGSMSPYF | TGTGCCAGCAGCTTTTCAGGGGGTTCCATGTCCCCTTACTTC | once | TRBJ2-5 | TRBV5-6 | TRBD1
CASSQTRGGAEAFF | TGCGCCAGCAGCCAGACCAGGGGGGGGGCTGAAGCTTTCTTT | once | TRBJ1-1 | TRBV4-1 | TRBD1
CASTLGWEYGYTF | TGTGCCAGCACCTTAGGTTGGGAATATGGCTACACCTTC | NA | TRBJ1-2 | TRBV5-4 | NA
CASSLAGQGATEAFF | TGCGCCAGCAGCTTGGCGGGACAGGGGGCCACTGAAGCTTTCTTT | NA | TRBJ1-1 | TRBV5-1 | TRBD1
CASSLGDNSGNTIYF | TGTGCCAGCAGCTTGGGTGACAACTCTGGAAACACCATATATTTT | few | TRBJ1-3 | TRBV7-6 | NA
CAWSPPQGIMEAFF | TGTGCCTGGAGTCCCCCACAGGGGATCATGGAAGCTTTCTTT | NA | TRBJ1-1 | TRBV30 | TRBD1
CASSPVDRLNTEAFF | TGTGCCAGTAGCCCCGTCGACAGACTGAACACTGAAGCTTTCTTT | NA | TRBJ1-1 | TRBV19 | NA
CACNPSGGVNTGELFF | TGTGCCTGCAACCCGAGCGGGGGTGTGAACACCGGGGAGCTGTTTTTT | NA | TRBJ2-2 | TRBV7-9 | TRBD2
CASSFTLAGPTNTGELFF | TGCGCCAGCAGCTTTACCCTAGCGGGACCCACGAACACCGGGGAGCTGTTTTTT | NA | TRBJ2-2 | TRBV5-1 | TRBD2
CASSTLGGSAFF | TGTGCCAGCAGCACCCTGGGGGGTTCGGCTTTCTTT | NA | TRBJ1-1 | TRBV7-9 | NA